Each of the 11 T cell receptor beta chains below was sequenced from the same sample in a study of T-cell memory formation after mild COVID-19. TCRdb used MiXCR to reprocess the 5' RACE reads, holding one entry per CDR3 protein. The data contain about 470,000 distinct CDR3 sequences, about 20% of them singletons. The sequencing sample was made of PBMCs or a T cell subset sorted from them (not recorded which). Receptor source: an adult woman who had mild COVID-19 (a few samples of this study predate the infection). Cell type and time point are not known.

The CDR3 reads CASSSEGFSTDTQYF. The CDR3 DNA reads TGTGCCAGCAGCTCGGAGGGCTTTAGCACAGATACGCAGTATTTT. The chain combines TRBV9 with TRBJ2-3; a weak D match, TRBD2 (6 bases). This CDR3 is built from 15 residues. Germline CDR1 SGDLS, CDR2 YYNGEE. V shed 4 bases and J shed 0 bases, with 12 bases lying between them.

The table lists this clonotype with a few counts. This chain joins TRBV5-6 and TRBJ2-5; the D call may be TRBD1 or TRBD2 (5 bases each). V was clipped by 5 bases and J by 5 bases, with 19 bases between them. The CDR3 is 15 residues long. Germline lookup yields CDR1 SGHDT and CDR2 YYEEEE. The CDR3 nucleotides are TGTGCCAGCAGTCCCTCCGGGACGATGGTTGAGACCCAGTACTTC. It encodes CASSPSGTMVETQYF. The variable domain in full, completed from reference TRBV5-6 and TRBJ2-5, reads DAGVTQSPTHLIKTRGQQVTLRCSPKSGHDTVSWYQQALGQGPQFIFQYYEEEERQRGNFPDRFSGHQFPNYSSELNVNALLLGDSALYLCASSPSGTMVETQYFGPGTRLLVL.

This clonotype was seen many times. The chain joins TRBV7-2 to TRBJ2-4, with 8 positions matching TRBD1. After removal of 5 bases from V and 5 bases from J, the junction contained 14 bases not matched to a gene. The CDR3 contains 17 residues. The germline V gene encodes CDR1 SGHTA and CDR2 FQGNSA. CDR3 nucleotides: TGTGCCAGCAGCCCCCAAACGGGCAGGGGGCGCCAAAACATTCAGTACTTC. Its translation: CASSPQTGRGRQNIQYF.

This chain links TRBV27 with TRBJ2-3, with D uncertain. V dropped 3 bases and J dropped 7 bases, with 5 bases sitting between them. This CDR3 is built from 11 residues. The germline V gene has CDR1 MNHEY and CDR2 SMNVEV (reference sequence). This CDR3 is CASSFLNTQYF. In nucleotides, the CDR3 is TGTGCCAGCAGTTTCCTAAATACGCAGTATTTT.

This clonotype was detected ten times or more. The chain couples TRBV7-8 to TRBJ1-2, with TRBD1 matching 10 bases. Trimming cost V 1 base and J 6 bases; bases outside gene matches: 2. In germline, CDR1 is SGHVS, CDR2 FQNEAQ. The CDR3 is 14 amino acids. CDR3 amino acids: CASSLVGTGDGYTF. CDR3 nucleotide sequence: TGTGCCAGCAGCTTAGTGGGGACAGGGGATGGCTACACCTTC. Full variable domain (missing parts from reference TRBV7-8 and TRBJ1-2): GAGVSQSPRYKVAKRGQDVALRCDPISGHVSLFWYQQALGQGPEFLTYFQNEAQLDKSGLPSDRFFAERPEGSVSTLKIQRTQQEDSAVYLCASSLVGTGDGYTFGSGTRLTVV.

V gene TRBV9 combines with J gene TRBJ1-2, with unresolved D. V lost 0 bases to trimming and J lost 8 bases, with 8 bases between them. This CDR3 is 12 amino acids long. CDR1 and CDR2 (germline): SGDLS, YYNGEE. DNA for the CDR3: TGTGCCAGCAGCGTAGCGGGGTTGGGCTACACCTTC. It specifies CASSVAGLGYTF.

The chain has TRBV5-1 and TRBJ2-5; either TRBD1 or TRBD2 may supply D (5 bases each). V was shortened by 1 base and J by 5 bases, with 9 bases between the two germline ends. The CDR3 covers 13 residues. The germline V gene has CDR1 SGHRS and CDR2 YFSETQ. CDR3 sequence: CASSLPGAETQYF. Here the CDR3 DNA reads TGCGCCAGCAGCTTGCCCGGGGCGGAGACCCAGTACTTC.

This clonotype was counted a few times. This rearrangement joins TRBV19 to TRBJ2-3; TRBD1 is a possible D gene (5 bases). CDR3 size: 13 residues. V gave up 5 bases and J gave up 1 base, with 7 bases separating them. Germline CDR1 reads LNHDA; CDR2 reads SQIVND (reference sequence). The CDR3 spells CASSPTGTDTQYF. DNA for the CDR3: TGTGCCAGTAGTCCGACAGGCACAGATACGCAGTATTTT.

In this sample, this clonotype turned up once. The chain uses TRBV6-6 and TRBJ1-1, with D tentatively TRBD1 (5 bases). CDR1 MNHNY and CDR2 SVGAGI come from the germline V gene (reference sequence). V was pared by 6 bases and J by 9 bases, with 17 bases between. The length of the CDR3 is 13 residues. CDR3 region: CASSQRTDTQAFF. CDR3 nucleotides: TGTGCCAGCAGCCAACGGACGGACACACAAGCTTTCTTT.

The rearrangement links TRBV25-1 to TRBJ2-1; 11 nucleotides align to TRBD2. This CDR3 is 15 amino acids long. Germline lookup yields CDR1 MGHDK and CDR2 SYGVNS. The ends lost 2 bases at V and 7 bases at J; junction bases unmatched: 4. The CDR3 region is CASSERLAGTNEQFF. CDR3 coding DNA: TGTGCCAGCAGTGAACGACTAGCGGGGACAAATGAGCAGTTCTTC.

This clonotype was seen at least ten times. DNA of the CDR3: TGTGCCAGCAGTACTGACAGGGGACTCTCGAACACTGAAGCTTTCTTT. As protein: CASSTDRGLSNTEAFF. This rearrangement joins TRBV9 to TRBJ1-1; 8 bases agree with TRBD1. Germline V gene lookup returns CDR1 SGDLS and CDR2 YYNGEE. The trim removed 5 bases at V and 1 base at J, leaving 10 bases unmatched. The CDR3 is made up of 16 amino acids. The variable domain in full, with the rest retrieved from reference TRBV9 and TRBJ1-1, is DSGVTQTPKHLITATGQRVTLRCSPRSGDLSVYWYQQSLDQGLQFLIQYYNGEERAKGNILERFSAQQFPDLHSELNLSSLELGDSALYFCASSTDRGLSNTEAFFGQGTRLTVV.